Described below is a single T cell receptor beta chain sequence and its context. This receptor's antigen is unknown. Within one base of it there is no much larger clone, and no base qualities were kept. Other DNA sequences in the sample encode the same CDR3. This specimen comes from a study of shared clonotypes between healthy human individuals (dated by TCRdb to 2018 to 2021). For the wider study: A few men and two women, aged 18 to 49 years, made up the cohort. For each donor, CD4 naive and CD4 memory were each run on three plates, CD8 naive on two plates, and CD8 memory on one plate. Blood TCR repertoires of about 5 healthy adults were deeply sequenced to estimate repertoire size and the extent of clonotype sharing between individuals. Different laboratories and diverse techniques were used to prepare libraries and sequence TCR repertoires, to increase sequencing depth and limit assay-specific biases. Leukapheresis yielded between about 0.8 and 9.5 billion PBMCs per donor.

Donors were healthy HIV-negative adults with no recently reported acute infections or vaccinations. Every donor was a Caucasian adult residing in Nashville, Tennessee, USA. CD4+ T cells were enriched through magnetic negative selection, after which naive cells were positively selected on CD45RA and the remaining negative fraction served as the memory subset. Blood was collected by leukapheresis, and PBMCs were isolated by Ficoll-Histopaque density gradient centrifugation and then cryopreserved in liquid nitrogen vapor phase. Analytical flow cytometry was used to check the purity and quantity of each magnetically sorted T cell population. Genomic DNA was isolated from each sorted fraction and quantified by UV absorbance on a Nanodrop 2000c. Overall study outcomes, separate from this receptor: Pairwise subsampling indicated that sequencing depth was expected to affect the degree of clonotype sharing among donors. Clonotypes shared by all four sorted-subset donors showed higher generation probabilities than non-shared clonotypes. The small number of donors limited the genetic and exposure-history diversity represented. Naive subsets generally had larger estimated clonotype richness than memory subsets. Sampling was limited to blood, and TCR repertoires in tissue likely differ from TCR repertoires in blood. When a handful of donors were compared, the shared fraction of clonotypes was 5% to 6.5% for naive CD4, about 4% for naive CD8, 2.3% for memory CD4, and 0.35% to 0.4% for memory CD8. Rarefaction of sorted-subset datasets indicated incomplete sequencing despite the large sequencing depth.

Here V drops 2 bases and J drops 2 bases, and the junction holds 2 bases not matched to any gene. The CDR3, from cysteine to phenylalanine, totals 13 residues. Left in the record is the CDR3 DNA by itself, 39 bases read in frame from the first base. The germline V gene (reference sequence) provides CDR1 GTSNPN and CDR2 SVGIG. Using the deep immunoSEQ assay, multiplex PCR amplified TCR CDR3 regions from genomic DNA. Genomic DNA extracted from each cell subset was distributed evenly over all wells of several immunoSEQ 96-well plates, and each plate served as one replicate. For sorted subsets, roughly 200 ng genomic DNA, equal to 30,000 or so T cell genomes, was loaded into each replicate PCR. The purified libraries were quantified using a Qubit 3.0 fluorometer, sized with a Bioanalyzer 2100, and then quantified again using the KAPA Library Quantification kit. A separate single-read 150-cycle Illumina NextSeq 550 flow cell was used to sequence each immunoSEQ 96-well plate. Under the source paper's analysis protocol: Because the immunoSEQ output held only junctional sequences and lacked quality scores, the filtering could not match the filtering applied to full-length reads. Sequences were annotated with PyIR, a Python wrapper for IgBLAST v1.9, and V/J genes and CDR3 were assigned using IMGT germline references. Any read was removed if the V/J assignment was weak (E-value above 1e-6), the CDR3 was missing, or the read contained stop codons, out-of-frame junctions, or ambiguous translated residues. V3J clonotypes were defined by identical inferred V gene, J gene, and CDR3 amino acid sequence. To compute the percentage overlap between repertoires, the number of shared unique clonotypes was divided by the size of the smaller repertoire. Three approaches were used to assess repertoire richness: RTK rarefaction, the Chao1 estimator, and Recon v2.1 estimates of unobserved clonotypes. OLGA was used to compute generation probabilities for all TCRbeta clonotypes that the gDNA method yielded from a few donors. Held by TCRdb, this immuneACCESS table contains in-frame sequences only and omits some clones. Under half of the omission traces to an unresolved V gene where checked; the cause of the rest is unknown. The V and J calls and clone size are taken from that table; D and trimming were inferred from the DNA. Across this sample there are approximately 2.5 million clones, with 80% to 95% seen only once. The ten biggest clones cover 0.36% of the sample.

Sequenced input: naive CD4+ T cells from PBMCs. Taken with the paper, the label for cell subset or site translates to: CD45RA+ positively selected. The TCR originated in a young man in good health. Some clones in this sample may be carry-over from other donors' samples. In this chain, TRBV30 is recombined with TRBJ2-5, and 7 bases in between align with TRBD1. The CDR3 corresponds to CAWSLQGQETQYF. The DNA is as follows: TGTGCCTGGAGTCTACAGGGGCAAGAGACCCAGTACTTC.